A selection of T cell receptor beta chains follows, all from one sample in a study of shared clonotypes between healthy human individuals. Sequenced by immunoSEQ multiplex PCR; TCRdb stores in-frame clones only, minus some. The data hold 2 million to 2.5 million clones, with 90% to 96% observed a single time. Sequences were obtained from naive CD4+ T cells sorted from blood. Every receptor here comes from a man aged 18 to 35 in good health. The CDR3 runs from the conserved cysteine through the conserved F or W. D genes are given only for firm matches. Only part of the rows carry a size: once, few, many, or a class if the clone is expanded.

v_gene	abundance	j_gene	d_gene	CDR3nt	CDR3aa
TRBV29-1	.	TRBJ1-4	.	TGCAGCGTTGAAACTCTAAGGTGTGAAAAACTGTTTTTT	CSVETLRCEKLFF
TRBV20-1	few	TRBJ1-3	.	TGCAGTGCTAGATCTGGAAACACCATATATTTT	CSARSGNTIYF
TRBV6-5	.	TRBJ2-7	TRBD1	TGTGCCAGCAGTTCAGACAGGGACCACGAGCAGTACTTC	CASSSDRDHEQYF
TRBV11-2	.	TRBJ2-1	.	TGTGCCAGCAGCTTATTTCAGGGTGGCAATGAGCAGTTCTTC	CASSLFQGGNEQFF
TRBV6-5	.	TRBJ1-2	.	TGTGCCAGCAGTGAAGTTAATCCTGGCTACACCTTC	CASSEVNPGYTF
TRBV6-5	.	TRBJ1-6	TRBD1	TGTGCCAGCAGTATCGACAGGGCTAATTCACCCCTCCACTTT	CASSIDRANSPLHF
TRBV30	.	TRBJ1-5	.	TGTGCCTGGAGTCACGAGAATCAGCCCCAGCATTTT	CAWSHENQPQHF
TRBV2	.	TRBJ1-4	.	TGTGCCAGCAGTGAAGGGACGACAACTAATGAAAAACTGTTTTTT	CASSEGTTTNEKLFF
TRBV7-2	.	TRBJ1-1	TRBD1	TGTGCCAGCAGCCCGCCGTGGACAGGCCTTATGAACACTGAAGCTTTCTTT	CASSPPWTGLMNTEAFF
TRBV6-1	.	TRBJ2-1	.	TGTGCCAGCAGGCCCTTACCGGGGAATGAGCAGTTCTTC	CASRPLPGNEQFF
TRBV7-2	.	TRBJ2-1	.	TGTGCCAGCAGCCCCCAAGGGTTGAGCTCCTACAATGAGCAGTTCTTC	CASSPQGLSSYNEQFF
TRBV18	.	TRBJ1-4	TRBD1	TGTGCCAGCTCATCGGGACAGCGAAATGAAAAACTGTTTTTT	CASSSGQRNEKLFF
TRBV5-3	.	TRBJ2-7	TRBD2	TGTGCCAGAAGCTTCCCAGCGGGATCCTACGAGCAGTACTTC	CARSFPAGSYEQYF
TRBV7-2	.	TRBJ2-1	TRBD2	TGTGCCAGCAGCCCGAGGGTAGCGGGGGGGTCTAGCTCCTACAATGAGCAGTTCTTC	CASSPRVAGGSSSYNEQFF
TRBV7-2	.	TRBJ1-6	.	TGTGCCAGCAGCTTCCGGCCCTCGATTGATTCACCCCTCCACTTT	CASSFRPSIDSPLHF
TRBV5-1	.	TRBJ2-7	.	TGCGCCAGCAGCTTGGGATCAGTGGGTGAGCAGTACTTC	CASSLGSVGEQYF